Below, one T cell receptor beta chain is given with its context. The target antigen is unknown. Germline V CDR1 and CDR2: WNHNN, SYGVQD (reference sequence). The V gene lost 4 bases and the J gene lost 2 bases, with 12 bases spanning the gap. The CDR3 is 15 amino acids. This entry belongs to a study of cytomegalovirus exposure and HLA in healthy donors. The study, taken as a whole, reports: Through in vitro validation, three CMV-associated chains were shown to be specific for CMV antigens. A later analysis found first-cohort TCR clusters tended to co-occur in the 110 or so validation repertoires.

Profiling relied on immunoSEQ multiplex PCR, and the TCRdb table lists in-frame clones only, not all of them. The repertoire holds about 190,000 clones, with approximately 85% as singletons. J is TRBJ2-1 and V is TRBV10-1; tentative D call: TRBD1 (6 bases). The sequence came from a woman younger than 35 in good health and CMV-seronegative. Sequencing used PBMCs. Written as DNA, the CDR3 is TGCGCCAGCAGTGGAGTCAGGGGAACCTACAATGAGCAGTTCTTC. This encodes CASSGVRGTYNEQFF.